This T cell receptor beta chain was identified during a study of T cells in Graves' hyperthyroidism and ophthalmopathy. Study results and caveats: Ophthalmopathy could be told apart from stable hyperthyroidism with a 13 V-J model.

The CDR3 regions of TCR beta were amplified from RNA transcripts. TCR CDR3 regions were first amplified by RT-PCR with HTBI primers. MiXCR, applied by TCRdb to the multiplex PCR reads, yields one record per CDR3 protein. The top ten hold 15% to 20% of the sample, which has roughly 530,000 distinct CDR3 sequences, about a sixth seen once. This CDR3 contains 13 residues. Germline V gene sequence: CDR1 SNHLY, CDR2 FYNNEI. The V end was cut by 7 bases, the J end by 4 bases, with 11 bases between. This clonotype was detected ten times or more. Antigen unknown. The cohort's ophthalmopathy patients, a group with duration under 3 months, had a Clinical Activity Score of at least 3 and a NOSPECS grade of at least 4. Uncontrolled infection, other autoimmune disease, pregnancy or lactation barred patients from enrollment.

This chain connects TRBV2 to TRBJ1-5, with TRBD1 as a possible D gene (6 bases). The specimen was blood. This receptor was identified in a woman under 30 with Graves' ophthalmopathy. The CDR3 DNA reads TGTGCCAGCACCGTAGGGGGGAATCAGCCCCAGCATTTT. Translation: CASTVGGNQPQHF.